This T cell receptor (beta chain) was sequenced for a study of T cells in Graves' hyperthyroidism and ophthalmopathy. Background on the study: Initial diagnosis, before any treatment, was when peripheral blood was collected.

RNA transcripts served as the template for amplifying TCR beta CDR3 regions. TCR CDR3 regions were first amplified by RT-PCR with HTBI primers. Each CDR3 protein gets one entry after TCRdb re-called the multiplex PCR reads with MiXCR. The repertoire holds about 560,000 distinct CDR3 sequences, 16% seen once, with 15% to 20% in the top ten. V was trimmed by 8 bases and J by 2 bases, leaving 8 bases between them. Germline loops: CDR1 KGHSH, CDR2 LQKENI. This CDR3 spans 12 amino acids. Note on this clonotype: The target antigen is unknown. This may come from a read error, since a much larger clone is one base off.

The study's findings and limits: In blood, most of the thyroid clonotypes expanded above 0.001 were also present. Ophthalmopathy, which appeared later, was predicted by the model a median roughly 6.4 months before onset.

Absent ophthalmopathy progression within 18 months defined stable Graves' hyperthyroidism. The source is a young woman with Graves' hyperthyroidism. The sequenced sample consisted of blood. The chain links TRBV18 to TRBJ2-3; D not certain. The CDR3 is CASTETTDTQYF. The CDR3 bases are TGTGCCAGCACAGAAACCACAGATACGCAGTATTTT.